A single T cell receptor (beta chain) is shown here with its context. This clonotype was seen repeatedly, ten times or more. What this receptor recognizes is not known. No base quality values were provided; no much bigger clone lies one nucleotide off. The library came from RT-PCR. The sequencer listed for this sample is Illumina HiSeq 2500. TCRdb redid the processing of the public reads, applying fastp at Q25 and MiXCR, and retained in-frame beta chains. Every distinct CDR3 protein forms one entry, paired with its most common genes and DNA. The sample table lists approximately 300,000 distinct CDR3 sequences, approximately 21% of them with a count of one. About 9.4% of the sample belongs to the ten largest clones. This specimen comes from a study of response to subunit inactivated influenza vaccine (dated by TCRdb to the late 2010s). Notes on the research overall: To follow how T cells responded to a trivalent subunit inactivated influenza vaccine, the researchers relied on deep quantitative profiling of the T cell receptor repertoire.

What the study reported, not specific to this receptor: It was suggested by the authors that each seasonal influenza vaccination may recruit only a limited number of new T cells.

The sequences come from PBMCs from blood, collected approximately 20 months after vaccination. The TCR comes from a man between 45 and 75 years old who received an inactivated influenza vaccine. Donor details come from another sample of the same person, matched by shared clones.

The DNA is TGTGCCAGCAGCTTGGAAGGGACTAGCGGCTACAATGAGCAGTTCTTC. Its amino acids are CASSLEGTSGYNEQFF. The sequence links TRBV7-2 to TRBJ2-1, with TRBD2 matching 11 junction bases. The CDR3 contains 16 residues, cysteine and phenylalanine counted. Only CDR3 DNA remains: 48 bases, in frame from the first base. In the germline V gene, CDR1 corresponds to SGHTA and CDR2 to FQGNSA. Trimming accounts for 3 bases at V and 3 bases at J, while the number of junction bases matched to no gene is 4. With all but the CDR3 taken from the reference TRBV7-2 and TRBJ2-1 genes, the full variable domain is: GAGVSQSPSNKVTEKGKDVELRCDPISGHTALYWYRQSLGQGLEFLIYFQGNSAPDKSGLPSDRFSAERTGGSVSTLTIQRTQQEDSAVYLCASSLEGTSGYNEQFFGPGTRLTVL.